In this sample, the clone carrying this T cell receptor beta chain turned up a few times. The CDR3 consists of 16 residues. V was shortened by 0 bases and J by 1 base, with 12 bases between the two germline ends. MiXCR was used by TCRdb to re-call the PCR reads. The sample records 15,000 to 20,000 clones, under 30% being singletons. None of the patients had undergone any treatment ahead of thyroid surgery. This specimen belongs to a study of metastatic and nonmetastatic thyroid tumors. The clonotype originates from a female donor with papillary thyroid cancer or a benign thyroid nodule (not recorded which). Some clones in this sample may be carry-over from other donors' samples. V is TRBV6-7 and J is TRBJ1-1, with D perhaps TRBD1 (5 bases). Being an ORF, TRBV6-7 has a function that is uncertain. Sequenced material: adjacent normal tissue. The CDR3 reads CASSYSIGVENTEAFF. The CDR3 nucleotides read TGTGCCAGCAGTTACTCGATAGGGGTGGAGAACACTGAAGCTTTCTTT.